These T cell receptor beta chains were read from a single sample in a study of blood T cell repertoires in COVID-19. TCRdb's copy holds only in-frame clones and misses some; the assay was immunoSEQ multiplex PCR. This sample has some 270,000 clones, with about 85% found just once. Sequencing used peripheral blood. Receptors originate from a human donor with COVID-19, enrolled during active disease. The donor label of this sample is uncertain. Each CDR3 is given with its conserved first and last residue. The order of the fields is D gene, V gene, J gene, clone size, CDR3 protein, CDR3 DNA. The D gene is left open where the match is weak. Clone size appears in some rows only: once, few, many, or a class for an expanded clone.

>TRBD1|TRBV6-5|TRBJ2-5|-
CASSYGTGGQETQYF
TGTGCCAGCAGTTACGGGACAGGGGGCCAAGAGACCCAGTACTTC
>TRBD2|TRBV10-3|TRBJ2-1|-
CAIQREVSSYNEQFF
TGTGCCATCCAGCGGGAGGTAAGCTCCTACAATGAGCAGTTCTTC
>-|TRBV4-2|TRBJ1-4|-
CASSQEGARLNEKLFF
TGTGCCAGCAGCCAAGAGGGCGCCAGGCTGAATGAAAAACTGTTTTTT
>TRBD1|TRBV5-4|TRBJ2-7|-
CAIPTGGGRYEQYF
TGTGCCATTCCGACAGGGGGCGGACGATACGAGCAGTACTTC
>-|TRBV6-6|TRBJ1-5|-
CASSYYLDQPQHF
TGTGCCAGCAGTTACTACCTAGACCAGCCCCAGCATTTT
>-|TRBV7-2|TRBJ1-4|-
CASSQQTGEGEKLFF
TGTGCCAGCAGCCAGCAGACAGGAGAAGGTGAAAAACTGTTTTTT
>-|TRBV7-8|TRBJ2-7|-
CASSPPGLAYEQYF
TGTGCCAGCAGCCCACCGGGACTGGCCTACGAGCAGTACTTC
>TRBD2|TRBV28|TRBJ2-1|-
CASSSVPGGSDHNEQFF
TGTGCCAGCAGTTCCGTTCCGGGCGGGAGTGACCACAATGAGCAGTTCTTC
>TRBD2|TRBV7-8|TRBJ2-3|few
CASSPWVSGTTDTQYF
TGTGCCAGCAGCCCCTGGGTTAGCGGGACCACAGATACGCAGTATTTT
>TRBD2|TRBV3-1/TRBV3-2|TRBJ2-5|-
CASSCRISRGLAGKETQYF
TGTGCCAGCAGCTGCCGAATTTCAAGGGGACTAGCGGGGAAAGAGACCCAGTACTTC
>-|TRBV30|TRBJ2-2|-
CAWNSRAAGELFF
TGTGCCTGGAATAGCAGGGCCGCCGGGGAGCTGTTTTTT